This T cell receptor beta chain was captured by sequencing in a study of T cells in localized non-small cell lung cancer. Comment on this clone: Its antigen is currently unknown.

Assay: immunoSEQ multiplex PCR; the TCRdb copy retains only in-frame clones and omits some. The table shows around 140,000 clones, with more than 80% occurring only once. Germline CDR1 and CDR2: SGHVS and FNYEAQ. V was clipped by 3 bases and J by 7 bases; unmatched bases: 0. This CDR3 is 14 amino acids long. Notes on the study in general: Among the tissues sampled, uninvolved adjacent lung had the highest T cell clonality, above tumor. Prolonged overall survival went with higher T cell density in the blood.

Source: peripheral blood, taken before any cancer treatment. The source of this sequence is a female donor over 55 with stage I lung adenocarcinoma. The J gene is TRBJ2-1, the V gene TRBV7-6; TRBD2 agrees at 13 bases. For the CDR3, the DNA is TGTGCCAGCAGCTTGGGACTAGCGGGAAATGAGCAGTTCTTC. Translated, it gives CASSLGLAGNEQFF.